This T cell receptor (beta chain) was profiled in a study of blood T cell repertoires in COVID-19. The protocol was immunoSEQ multiplex PCR, while the TCRdb copy is restricted to in-frame clones and leaves out a portion. The data contain more than 50,000 clones, about 70% of them seen just once; the ten biggest clones take up about 47%. Germline V gene data show CDR1 as KGHDR and CDR2 as SFDVKD. The CDR3 has 14 amino acids. V gave up 3 bases and J gave up 8 bases; unmatched junction bases: 7. This clone was observed a handful of times. The chain is built from TRBV24-1 and TRBJ1-1; 8 bases agree with TRBD1. This sequence originates from an elderly woman with acute or convalescent COVID-19. The sequenced sample consisted of peripheral blood. The CDR3 DNA reads as TGTGCCACCAGTGATCCTCTTCGGACAGGGGAAGCTTTCTTT. Its translation is CATSDPLRTGEAFF.